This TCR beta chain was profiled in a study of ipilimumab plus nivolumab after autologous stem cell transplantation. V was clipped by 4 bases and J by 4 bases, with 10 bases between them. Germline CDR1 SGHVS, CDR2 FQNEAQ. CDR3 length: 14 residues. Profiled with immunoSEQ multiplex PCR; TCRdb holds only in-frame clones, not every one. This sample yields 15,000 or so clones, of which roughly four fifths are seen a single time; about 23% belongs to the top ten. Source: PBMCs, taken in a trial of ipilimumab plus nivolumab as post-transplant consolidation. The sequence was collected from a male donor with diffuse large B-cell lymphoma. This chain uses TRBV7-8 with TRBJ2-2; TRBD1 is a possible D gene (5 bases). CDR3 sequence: CASSSQGFTGELFF. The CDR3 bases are TGTGCCAGCAGCTCCCAGGGATTCACCGGGGAGCTGTTTTTT.